These 32 T cell receptor beta chains were all obtained from the same sample, sequenced in a study of T cell responses to AZD1222 COVID-19 vaccine (dated by TCRdb to about 2021). The sample's time point label, in plain terms: baseline before first vaccination. To prepare the library, the immunoSEQ multiplex PCR assay was applied. TCRdb holds this immuneACCESS table with in-frame rearrangements only. Some clones are missing; in checked studies, unresolved V genes explain under half, and the rest has no known cause. This sample holds more than 150,000 clones; 90% were observed only once. The ten most abundant clones make up under 7.5% of the sample. Material: peripheral blood, obtained on day 0 of AZD1222 vaccination. These receptors were taken from an adult in good health.

The rearrangement joins TRBV18 to TRBJ1-5; D is possibly TRBD1 (6 bases). Trimming took off 6 bases at V and 6 bases at J, with 21 bases between the two ends. CDR1 and CDR2 (germline): KGHSH, LQKENI. CDR3 length: 16 amino acids. CDR3 amino acids: CASSQNVQGGSQPQHF. CDR3 nucleotide sequence: TGTGCCAGCTCCCAAAACGTACAGGGAGGTAGTCAGCCCCAGCATTTT.

The V and J genes are TRBV9 and TRBJ1-1; TRBD1 matches 11 bases. CDR1 and CDR2 (germline): SGDLS, YYNGEE. Trimming removed 2 bases from V and 9 bases from J; junction bases left unmatched: 6. The CDR3 is 14 amino acids. The CDR3 DNA sequence: TGTGCCAGCAGCGTTCGGGACAGGGGGACCAAAGCTTTCTTT. This encodes CASSVRDRGTKAFF.

As concerns this clone: The limits of the CDR3 on the DNA are not certain, so only TCRdb's listed CDR3 is given. The rearrangement uses TRBV5-5 and TRBJ1-5. Germline assignment: CDR1 SGHKS and CDR2 YYEKEE (reference sequence). The CDR3 totals 16 residues, both ends included. This chain's CDR3 is CASSLFGSGVNQPQHF.

The gene calls are TRBV18 and TRBJ2-2, with 10 bases lining up with TRBD2. The CDR3 is 15 residues long. Germline assignment: CDR1 KGHSH and CDR2 LQKENI. Trimming took 6 bases from V and 1 from J; bases not matched to a gene: 2. The DNA for the CDR3 is TGTGCCAGCTCTCGGACTAGCGGGAACACCGGGGAGCTGTTTTTT. The encoded protein is CASSRTSGNTGELFF.

V gene TRBV5-6 combines with J gene TRBJ1-6; D is unresolved. Germline V gene sequence: CDR1 SGHDT, CDR2 YYEEEE. The CDR3 is 12 residues long. The V gene lost 5 bases and the J gene lost 12 bases, with 12 bases spanning the gap. The chain's CDR3 is CASRYTAGPLHF. The DNA for the CDR3 is TGTGCCAGCAGGTACACGGCGGGACCCCTCCACTTT.

This chain joins TRBV2 and TRBJ2-2, with D perhaps given as TRBD1 or TRBD2 (7 bases each). V dropped 7 bases and J dropped 6 bases, with 12 bases sitting between them. CDR3 length: 13 amino acids. Germline V CDR1 and CDR2: SNHLY, FYNNEI. Here the CDR3 DNA reads TGTGCCAGCACCCAGGGGGGGGCCGGGGAGCTGTTTTTT. This encodes CASTQGGAGELFF.

The table lists this clone with a count of one. J is TRBJ1-5 and V is TRBV2, with D tentatively TRBD1 (5 bases). V was shortened by 6 bases and J by 4 bases, with 13 bases between the two germline ends. The V gene's germline CDR1 is SNHLY and CDR2 FYNNEI. The CDR3 is 14 amino acids. The CDR3, as DNA: TGTGCCAGCAGCGCGCAGGGCTCGAATCAGCCCCAGCATTTT. Amino acid sequence: CASSAQGSNQPQHF.

The chain recombines TRBV19 with TRBJ2-7, with no clear D. The CDR3 loop spans 12 amino acids. The germline V and J ends were trimmed by 3 bases and 7 bases, with 10 bases remaining between them. Germline values: CDR1 LNHDA, CDR2 SQIVND (reference sequence). The CDR3 region has the DNA TGTGCCAGTAGTATGTCCTACGGGGAGCAGTACTTC. Translation gives CASSMSYGEQYF.

The J gene is TRBJ1-2, the V gene TRBV2, with 7 positions matching TRBD1. This CDR3 spans 15 amino acids. With V trimmed by 3 bases and J by 7 bases, 11 bases remained unmatched. Germline lookup yields CDR1 SNHLY and CDR2 FYNNEI. CDR3 DNA: TGTGCCAGCAGTGACACCGGGACAGCCCTCTCTGGCTACACCTTC. This sequence encodes CASSDTGTALSGYTF. The full variable domain, rest sourced from reference TRBV2 and TRBJ1-2, is EPEVTQTPSHQVTQMGQEVILRCVPISNHLYFYWYRQILGQKVEFLVSFYNNEISEKSEIFDDQFSVERPDGSNFTLKIRSTKLEDSAMYFCASSDTGTALSGYTFGSGTRLTVV.

The CDR3 DNA follows: TGTGCCAGCAGCGTAGTCGGACTAGCCAATGAGCAGTTCTTC. Translated, it gives CASSVVGLANEQFF. The genes are TRBV9 and TRBJ2-1; 8 bases line up with TRBD2. J gave up 6 bases and V 0 bases, and 2 bases lay outside the gene matches. Germline V CDR1 and CDR2: SGDLS, YYNGEE. This CDR3 spans 14 amino acids.

This clone was counted only a few times. The J gene is TRBJ1-4, the V gene TRBV5-4; D may be TRBD1 (5 bases). The CDR3 has 14 amino acids. Per germline, CDR1 SGHNT and CDR2 YYREEE (reference sequence). V was cut by 5 bases and J by 4 bases, with 12 bases left in between. The CDR3 loop reads CASRNWGSNEKLFF. The CDR3 bases are TGTGCCAGCAGAAACTGGGGCAGTAATGAAAAACTGTTTTTT.

This clone was picked up one time. The chain employs TRBV27 and TRBJ2-1, with D uncertain. This CDR3 spans 16 amino acids. V was cut by 5 bases and J by 0 bases, with 14 bases left in between. Germline CDR1 reads MNHEY; CDR2 reads SMNVEV (reference sequence). DNA of the CDR3: TGTGCCAGCAGTCCCCCAGCCGTTGTCTCCTACAATGAGCAGTTCTTC. Protein: CASSPPAVVSYNEQFF.

The V and J genes are TRBV29-1 and TRBJ1-5, with unresolved D. The CDR3 spans 14 residues. Germline CDR1 reads SQVTM; CDR2 reads ANQGSEA. V lost 1 base, J lost 0 bases, and 7 bases lay in between. This CDR3 reads CSVEVRFSNQPQHF. The DNA of the CDR3 is TGCAGCGTTGAAGTTCGGTTTAGCAATCAGCCCCAGCATTTT.

This chain links TRBV10-3 with TRBJ2-7; 15 nucleotides line up with TRBD2. CDR3 size: 15 residues. V lost 9 bases, J lost 1 base, and 4 bases stayed unmatched. In germline, CDR1 is ENHRY, CDR2 SYGVKD. Here the CDR3 DNA reads TGTGCCATAGCTGGACTAGCGGGGGGGTCCTACGAGCAGTACTTC. It yields the protein CAIAGLAGGSYEQYF.

This chain uses TRBV7-9 with TRBJ1-3, with TRBD1 matching 8 bases. CDR1 and CDR2 from the germline V gene are SEHNR and FQNEAQ (reference sequence). The CDR3 has 15 amino acids. The J segment lost 1 base and the V segment lost 5 bases, leaving 4 bases of the junction unmatched. CDR3 DNA sequence: TGTGCCAGCAGCGCCGACAGGGGATCTGGAAACACCATATATTTT. Protein sequence: CASSADRGSGNTIYF. The full variable domain, with the rest looked up from reference TRBV7-9 and TRBJ1-3, is DTGVSQNPRHKITKRGQNVTFRCDPISEHNRLYWYRQTLGQGPEFLTYFQNEAQLEKSRLLSDRFSAERPKGSFSTLEIQRTEQGDSAMYLCASSADRGSGNTIYFGEGSWLTVV.

The chain employs TRBV6-5 and TRBJ1-1, with 9 bases identical to TRBD1. Germline assignment: CDR1 MNHEY and CDR2 SVGAGI. V lost 10 bases to trimming and J lost 4 bases; unmatched junction nucleotides: 10. This CDR3 has 14 residues. The CDR3 is CAIDRGAVRTEAFF. Written as DNA, the CDR3 is TGTGCCATCGACAGGGGGGCGGTACGCACTGAAGCTTTCTTT.

The chain joins TRBV3-1 (or the pseudogene TRBV3-2) to TRBJ1-3; 8 bases agree with TRBD1. There are 15 residues in the CDR3. V lost 4 bases, J lost 8 bases, and 10 bases stayed unmatched. In germline, CDR1 is LGHDT, CDR2 YNNKEL (reference sequence). CDR3 nucleotide sequence: TGTGCCAGCAGCCCCCCTAAGACAGGGGACGACACCATATATTTT. Translating it yields CASSPPKTGDDTIYF.

The CDR3 sequence: CASSQERDTEQYF. The CDR3 DNA follows: TGCGCCAGCAGCCAAGAACGGGACACAGAGCAGTACTTC. The chain combines TRBV4-1 with TRBJ2-7; weak D call: TRBD1 (6 bases). This CDR3 has 13 amino acids. V was clipped by 0 bases and J by 7 bases, with 10 bases between them. Germline CDR1 is MGHRA and CDR2 is YSYEKL.

V usage is TRBV25-1 and J usage is TRBJ1-6, with D hard to call. Looked up from germline, CDR1 is MGHDK and CDR2 is SYGVNS. CDR3 length: 13 residues. Trimming pared 4 bases from V and 14 bases from J, leaving 15 bases between. The CDR3 protein is CASSAPGLRTLHF. The CDR3 nucleotides read TGTGCCAGCAGTGCACCGGGCTTGAGGACCCTCCACTTT.

V gene TRBV23-1 combines with J gene TRBJ1-6; D gene ambiguous. TRBV23-1 falls under the ORF class, with uncertain function. The V gene lost 4 bases and the J gene lost 0 bases, with 13 bases spanning the gap. There are 17 residues in the CDR3. The CDR3 DNA is TGCGCCAGCAGTCGAACAGTCCCGAGCTCCTATAATTCACCCCTCCACTTT. Translation gives CASSRTVPSSYNSPLHF.

V gene TRBV5-1 combines with J gene TRBJ1-6; 11 bases are a match to TRBD1. Germline V gene lookup returns CDR1 SGHRS and CDR2 YFSETQ. J was trimmed by 6 bases and V by 2 bases; bases with no gene match: 1. CDR3 length equals 15 residues. CDR3 nucleotide sequence: TGCGCCAGCAGCTTAGGGACAGGGGGTAATTCACCCCTCCACTTT. It codes for CASSLGTGGNSPLHF.

The sample holds one count of this clone. The gene calls are TRBV6-5 and TRBJ1-2; 7 bases align to TRBD1. CDR1 and CDR2 (germline): MNHEY, SVGAGI. CDR3 length equals 15 residues. Losses at the gene ends were 4 bases for V and 8 bases for J; bases not matched to a gene: 13. The CDR3 loop is CASSSAGTEGGGYTF. The CDR3 DNA reads as TGTGCCAGCAGTTCCGCCGGGACAGAGGGGGGGGGCTACACCTTC.

This rearrangement joins TRBV18 to TRBJ2-3; 11 positions agree with TRBD2. Germline V CDR1 and CDR2: KGHSH, LQKENI. Trimming removed 3 bases from V and 3 bases from J; junction bases left unmatched: 11. The CDR3 extends over 18 amino acids. Written as DNA, the CDR3 is TGTGCCAGCTCACCTACCCAACTAGCGGGAGTTGGAACAGATACGCAGTATTTT. The encoded protein is CASSPTQLAGVGTDTQYF. The full variable domain, its missing parts supplied by reference TRBV18 and TRBJ2-3, is NAGVMQNPRHLVRRRGQEARLRCSPMKGHSHVYWYRQLPEEGLKFMVYLQKENIIDESGMPKERFSAEFPKEGPSILRIQQVVRGDSAAYFCASSPTQLAGVGTDTQYFGPGTRLTVL.

The gene calls are TRBV3-1 (or the pseudogene TRBV3-2) and TRBJ1-2; D possibly corresponds to TRBD1 (6 bases). CDR3 length equals 12 residues. Germline CDR1 reads LGHDT; CDR2 reads YNNKEL (reference sequence). V lost 4 bases, J lost 5 bases, and 8 bases lay in between. As DNA, the CDR3 is TGTGCCAGCAGCCGCGGGACATATGGCTACACCTTC. Encoded protein: CASSRGTYGYTF.

The rearrangement uses TRBV28 and TRBJ1-5; D not resolved. CDR1 and CDR2 from the germline V gene are MDHEN and SYDVKM. V was clipped by 6 bases and J by 7 bases, with 10 bases between them. The CDR3 extends over 12 amino acids. In DNA, the CDR3 is TGTGCCAGCAGCACCCCGGGGCAGCCCCAGCATTTT. This sequence encodes CASSTPGQPQHF.

The chain carries TRBV30 and TRBJ2-7, with a possible D match to TRBD2 (6 bases). Germline V CDR1 and CDR2: GTSNPN, SVGIG (reference sequence). V shed 8 bases and J shed 2 bases, with 10 bases lying between them. The CDR3 runs to 11 residues. The CDR3 loop is CAARTTYEQYF. In nucleotides, the CDR3 is TGTGCCGCAAGGACTACCTACGAGCAGTACTTC.

The chain has TRBV5-1 and TRBJ2-5; TRBD1 or TRBD2 may be the D gene (7 bases each). The germline V and J ends were trimmed by 4 bases and 2 bases, with 15 bases remaining between them. The CDR3 is 15 amino acids. CDR1 is SGHRS and CDR2 is YFSETQ in the germline V gene. The CDR3 region is CASSRGDRGQETQYF. The CDR3 DNA sequence: TGCGCCAGCAGCCGGGGGGACAGAGGTCAAGAGACCCAGTACTTC.

The chain is built from TRBV28 and TRBJ1-3; D uncertain. The CDR3 extends over 17 amino acids. V lost 4 bases, J lost 0 bases, and 16 bases lay in between. CDR1 MDHEN and CDR2 SYDVKM come from the germline V gene. The CDR3 DNA reads as TGTGCCAGCAGTTCATTAGCTGCGGGGTTCTCTGGAAACACCATATATTTT. It yields the protein CASSSLAAGFSGNTIYF.

The chain joins TRBV2 to TRBJ2-1; D ambiguous. CDR1 SNHLY and CDR2 FYNNEI come from the germline V gene. The germline V and J ends were trimmed by 7 bases and 5 bases, with 12 bases remaining between them. The CDR3 spans 13 residues. DNA for the CDR3: TGTGCCAGCATCCGCCAGCTTAACAATGAGCAGTTCTTC. This gives the protein CASIRQLNNEQFF. Full variable domain (outside the CDR3, taken from reference TRBV2 and TRBJ2-1): EPEVTQTPSHQVTQMGQEVILRCVPISNHLYFYWYRQILGQKVEFLVSFYNNEISEKSEIFDDQFSVERPDGSNFTLKIRSTKLEDSAMYFCASIRQLNNEQFFGPGTRLTVL.

The chain links TRBV18 to TRBJ2-1, with 7 bases that match TRBD2. Germline trimming cut 1 base from V and 5 bases from J; bases unmatched to any gene: 8. The length of the CDR3 is 16 residues. Germline CDR1 KGHSH, CDR2 LQKENI. CDR3 sequence: CASSPLSGTTDNEQFF. The CDR3, as DNA: TGTGCCAGCTCACCACTATCCGGGACTACCGACAATGAGCAGTTCTTC.

This clone occurred once. The chain is built from TRBV3-1 (or the pseudogene TRBV3-2) and TRBJ2-1; 8 bases are shared with TRBD2. The CDR3 has 17 amino acids. V dropped 4 bases and J dropped 6; count of bases not matched to a gene: 14. Per the germline V gene, CDR1 is LGHDT and CDR2 is YNNKEL (reference sequence). This chain's CDR3 is CASSRQVVGGGSNEQFF. The CDR3 DNA reads as TGTGCCAGCAGCCGTCAGGTCGTTGGCGGGGGGAGCAATGAGCAGTTCTTC.

The chain combines TRBV6-5 with TRBJ2-2; no definite D call. Trimming shortened V by 5 bases and J by 3 bases, and 13 bases separated the two germline ends. The germline CDR1 and CDR2 sequences are MNHEY and SVGAGI. The CDR3 consists of 15 residues. CDR3 region: CASSRLGQHTGELFF. CDR3 nucleotide sequence: TGTGCCAGCAGTCGACTCGGGCAGCACACCGGGGAGCTGTTTTTT.